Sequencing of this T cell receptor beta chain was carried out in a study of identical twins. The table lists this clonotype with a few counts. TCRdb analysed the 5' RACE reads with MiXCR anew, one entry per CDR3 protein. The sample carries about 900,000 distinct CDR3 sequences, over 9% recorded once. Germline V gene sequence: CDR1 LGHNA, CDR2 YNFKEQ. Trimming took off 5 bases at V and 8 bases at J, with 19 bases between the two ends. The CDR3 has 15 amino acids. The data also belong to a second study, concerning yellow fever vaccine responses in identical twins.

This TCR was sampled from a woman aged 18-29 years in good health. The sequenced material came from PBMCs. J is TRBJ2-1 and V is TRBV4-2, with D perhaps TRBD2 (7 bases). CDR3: CASSIEGGGRDEQFF. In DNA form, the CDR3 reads TGTGCCAGCAGCATCGAGGGGGGGGGCCGAGATGAGCAGTTCTTC.